The source of this T cell receptor (beta chain) is a study of human T cells and chemical hapten exposure. The time point: pre-sensitization, week 0. Sample treatment: therapeutic diphenylcyclopropenone sensitization with weekly scalp DPC. Investigators collected blood before applying each patch test. There are many counts of this clonotype. The CDR3 runs to 15 residues. The germline CDR1 and CDR2 sequences are LNHDA and SQIVND (reference sequence). V lost 3 bases, J lost 0 bases, and 8 bases lay in between. Original processing notes: With a range of roughly 23,224 to 690,600, the median per sample was around 96,000 TCRs. Each CDR3 protein is one row after TCRdb ran MiXCR on the RACE reads. V and J calls and clone size were set by TCRdb, not the authors. Of fewer than 150,000 distinct CDR3 sequences in the sample, roughly 13% were seen once.

The input for sequencing was whole blood, taken in connection with sensitization to the hapten diphenylcyclopropenone (DPC). The chain combines TRBV19 with TRBJ2-2; D gene uncertain. The sequence derives from a woman in her late teens or twenties with alopecia areata. Some clones in this sample may be carry-over from other donors' samples. The CDR3 loop is CASSIYSSNTGELFF. CDR3 bases: TGTGCCAGTAGTATCTACAGCTCGAACACCGGGGAGCTGTTTTTT.